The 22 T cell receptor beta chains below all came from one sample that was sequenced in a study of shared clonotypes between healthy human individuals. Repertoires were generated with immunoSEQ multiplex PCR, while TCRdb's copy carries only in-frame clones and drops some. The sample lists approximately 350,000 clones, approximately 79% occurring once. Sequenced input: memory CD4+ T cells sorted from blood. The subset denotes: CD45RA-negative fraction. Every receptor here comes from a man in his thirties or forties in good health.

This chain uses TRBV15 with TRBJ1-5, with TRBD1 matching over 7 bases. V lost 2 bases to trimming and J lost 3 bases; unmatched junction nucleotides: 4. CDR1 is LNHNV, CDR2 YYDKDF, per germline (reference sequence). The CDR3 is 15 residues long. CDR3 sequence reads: CATSRSTGDNQPQHF. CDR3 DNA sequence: TGTGCCACCAGCAGATCCACAGGGGACAATCAGCCCCAGCATTTT.

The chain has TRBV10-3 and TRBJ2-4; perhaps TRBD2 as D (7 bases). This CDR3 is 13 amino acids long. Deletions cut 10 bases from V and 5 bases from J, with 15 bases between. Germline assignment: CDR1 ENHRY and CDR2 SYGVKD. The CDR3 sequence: CATGGGAENIQYF. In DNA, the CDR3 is TGTGCCACCGGCGGGGGCGCGGAAAACATTCAGTACTTC.

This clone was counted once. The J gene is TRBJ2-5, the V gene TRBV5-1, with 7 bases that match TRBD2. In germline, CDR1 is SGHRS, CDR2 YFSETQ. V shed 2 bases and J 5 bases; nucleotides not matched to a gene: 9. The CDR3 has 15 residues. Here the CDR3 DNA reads TGCGCCAGCAGCTTTATCGGCGGGAGAGGCGAGACCCAGTACTTC. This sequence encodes CASSFIGGRGETQYF.

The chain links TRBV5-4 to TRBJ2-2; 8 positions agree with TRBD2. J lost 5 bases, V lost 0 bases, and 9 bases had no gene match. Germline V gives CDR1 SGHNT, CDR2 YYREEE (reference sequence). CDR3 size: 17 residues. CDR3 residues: CASSLGGAGAATGELFF. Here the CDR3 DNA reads TGTGCCAGCAGCTTGGGTGGAGCGGGAGCGGCGACCGGGGAGCTGTTTTTT.

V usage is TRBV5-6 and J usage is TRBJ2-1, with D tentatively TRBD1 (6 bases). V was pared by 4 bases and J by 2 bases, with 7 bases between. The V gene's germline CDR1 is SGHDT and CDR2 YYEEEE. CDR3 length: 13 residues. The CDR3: CASSRDTYNEQFF. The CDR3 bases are TGTGCCAGCAGCCGGGACACCTACAATGAGCAGTTCTTC.

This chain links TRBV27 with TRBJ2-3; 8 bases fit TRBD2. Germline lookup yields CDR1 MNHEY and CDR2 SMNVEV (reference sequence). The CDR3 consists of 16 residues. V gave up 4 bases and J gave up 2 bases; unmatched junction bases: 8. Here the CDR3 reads CASSSTLAGLTDTQYF. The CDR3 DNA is TGTGCCAGCAGTTCAACCCTAGCGGGCCTCACAGATACGCAGTATTTT.

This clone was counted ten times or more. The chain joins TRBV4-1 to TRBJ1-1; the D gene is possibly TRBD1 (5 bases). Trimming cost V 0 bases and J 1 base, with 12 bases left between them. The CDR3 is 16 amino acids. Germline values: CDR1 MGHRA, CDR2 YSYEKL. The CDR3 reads CASSQDFGHPNTEAFF. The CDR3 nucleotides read TGCGCCAGCAGCCAAGATTTCGGACACCCGAACACTGAAGCTTTCTTT.

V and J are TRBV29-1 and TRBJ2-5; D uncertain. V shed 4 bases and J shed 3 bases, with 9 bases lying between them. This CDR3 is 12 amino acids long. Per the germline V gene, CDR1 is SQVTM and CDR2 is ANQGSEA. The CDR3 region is CSVARTEETQYF. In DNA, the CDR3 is TGCAGCGTTGCAAGAACAGAAGAGACCCAGTACTTC.

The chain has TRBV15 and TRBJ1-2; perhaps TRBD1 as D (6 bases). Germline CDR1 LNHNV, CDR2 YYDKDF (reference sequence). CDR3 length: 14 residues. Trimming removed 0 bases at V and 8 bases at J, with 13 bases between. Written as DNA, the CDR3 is TGTGCCACCAGCAGAGATAGGGGGGCACAGGGCTACACCTTC. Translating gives CATSRDRGAQGYTF. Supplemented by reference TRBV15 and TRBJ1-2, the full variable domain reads DAMVIQNPRYQVTQFGKPVTLSCSQTLNHNVMYWYQQKSSQAPKLLFHYYDKDFNNEADTPDNFQSRRPNTSFCFLDIRSPGLGDTAMYLCATSRDRGAQGYTFGSGTRLTVV.

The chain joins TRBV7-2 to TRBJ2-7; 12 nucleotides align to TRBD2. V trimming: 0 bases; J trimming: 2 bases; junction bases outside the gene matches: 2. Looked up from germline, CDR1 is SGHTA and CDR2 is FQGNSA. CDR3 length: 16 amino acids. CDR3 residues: CASSLAGLAGTYEQYF. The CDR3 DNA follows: TGTGCCAGCAGCTTAGCCGGACTAGCGGGAACCTACGAGCAGTACTTC. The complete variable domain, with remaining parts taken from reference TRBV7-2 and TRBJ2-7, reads GAGVSQSPSNKVTEKGKDVELRCDPISGHTALYWYRQSLGQGLEFLIYFQGNSAPDKSGLPSDRFSAERTGGSVSTLTIQRTQQEDSAVYLCASSLAGLAGTYEQYFGPGTRLTVT.

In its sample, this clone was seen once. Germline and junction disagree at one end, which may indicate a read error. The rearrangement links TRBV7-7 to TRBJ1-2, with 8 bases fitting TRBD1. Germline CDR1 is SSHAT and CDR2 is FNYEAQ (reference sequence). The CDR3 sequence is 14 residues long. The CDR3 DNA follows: TGTGCCAGCAGCCCCGGGACAGGTCTTGAATCCATGATCTTC. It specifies CASSPGTGLESMIF.

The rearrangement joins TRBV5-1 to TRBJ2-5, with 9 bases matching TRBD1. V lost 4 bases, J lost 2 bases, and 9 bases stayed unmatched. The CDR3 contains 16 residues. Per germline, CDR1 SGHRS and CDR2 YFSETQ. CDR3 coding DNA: TGCGCCAGCAGCCCGCTAGGGACAGGGAGACAAGAGACCCAGTACTTC. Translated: CASSPLGTGRQETQYF.

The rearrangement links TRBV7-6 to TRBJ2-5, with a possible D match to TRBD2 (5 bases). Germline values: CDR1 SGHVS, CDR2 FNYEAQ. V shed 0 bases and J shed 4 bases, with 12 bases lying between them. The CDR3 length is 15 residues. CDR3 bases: TGTGCCAGCAGCTTAGCGGGAGTAGGGCGAGAGACCCAGTACTTC. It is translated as CASSLAGVGRETQYF.

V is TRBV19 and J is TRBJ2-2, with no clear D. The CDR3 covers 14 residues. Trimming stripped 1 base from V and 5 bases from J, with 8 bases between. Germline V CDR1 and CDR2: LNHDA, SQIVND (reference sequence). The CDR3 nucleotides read TGTGCCAGTAGTATAGCCCTGGGGACCGGGGAGCTGTTTTTT. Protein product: CASSIALGTGELFF.

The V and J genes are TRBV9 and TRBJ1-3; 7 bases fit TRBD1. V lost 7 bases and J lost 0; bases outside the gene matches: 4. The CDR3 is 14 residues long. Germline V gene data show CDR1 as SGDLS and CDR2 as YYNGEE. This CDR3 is CASATGPSGNTIYF. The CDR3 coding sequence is TGTGCCAGCGCGACAGGGCCCTCTGGAAACACCATATATTTT. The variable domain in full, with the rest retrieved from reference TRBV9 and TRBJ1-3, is DSGVTQTPKHLITATGQRVTLRCSPRSGDLSVYWYQQSLDQGLQFLIQYYNGEERAKGNILERFSAQQFPDLHSELNLSSLELGDSALYFCASATGPSGNTIYFGEGSWLTVV.

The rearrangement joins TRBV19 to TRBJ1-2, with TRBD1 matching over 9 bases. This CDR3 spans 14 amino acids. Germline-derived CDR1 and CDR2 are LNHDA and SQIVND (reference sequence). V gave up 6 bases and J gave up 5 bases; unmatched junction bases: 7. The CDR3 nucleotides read TGTGCCAGTAGGGCACCGGGACAGGGATATGGCTACACCTTC. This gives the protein CASRAPGQGYGYTF.

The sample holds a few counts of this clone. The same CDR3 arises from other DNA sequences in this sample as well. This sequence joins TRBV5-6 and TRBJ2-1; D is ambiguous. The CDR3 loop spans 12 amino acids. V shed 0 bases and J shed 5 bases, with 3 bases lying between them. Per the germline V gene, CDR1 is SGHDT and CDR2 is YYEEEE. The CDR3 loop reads CASSLEDNEQFF. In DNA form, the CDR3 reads TGTGCCAGCAGCTTGGAAGACAATGAGCAGTTCTTC.

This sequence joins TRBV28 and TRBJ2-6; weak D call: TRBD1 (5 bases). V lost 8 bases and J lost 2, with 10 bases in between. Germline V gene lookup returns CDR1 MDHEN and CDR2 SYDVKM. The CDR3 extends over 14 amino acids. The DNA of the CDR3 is TGTGCCAGCGTTCAGGGCCCTGGGGCCAACGTCCTGACTTTC. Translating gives CASVQGPGANVLTF.

The CDR3 bases are TGTGCCAGCAGTTTAAGGGGGATCTCCTACAATGAGCAGTTCTTC. It is translated as CASSLRGISYNEQFF. The rearrangement uses TRBV27 and TRBJ2-1, with D perhaps matching TRBD1 (6 bases). The CDR3 is made up of 15 amino acids. Germline V gene lookup returns CDR1 MNHEY and CDR2 SMNVEV (reference sequence). Trimming took off 2 bases at V and 0 bases at J, with 8 bases between the two ends.

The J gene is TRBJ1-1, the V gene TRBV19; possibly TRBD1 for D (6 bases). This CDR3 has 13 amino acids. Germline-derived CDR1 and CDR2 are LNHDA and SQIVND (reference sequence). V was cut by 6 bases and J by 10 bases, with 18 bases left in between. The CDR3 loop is CASSPGQSTAAFF. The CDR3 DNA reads TGTGCCAGTAGCCCGGGACAATCAACAGCAGCTTTCTTT.

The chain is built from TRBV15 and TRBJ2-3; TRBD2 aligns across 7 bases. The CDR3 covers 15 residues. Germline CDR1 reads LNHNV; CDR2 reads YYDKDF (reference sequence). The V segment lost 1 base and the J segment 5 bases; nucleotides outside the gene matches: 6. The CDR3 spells CATSRGEGSGDTQYF. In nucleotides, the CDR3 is TGTGCCACCAGCAGAGGGGAGGGTAGCGGAGATACGCAGTATTTT.

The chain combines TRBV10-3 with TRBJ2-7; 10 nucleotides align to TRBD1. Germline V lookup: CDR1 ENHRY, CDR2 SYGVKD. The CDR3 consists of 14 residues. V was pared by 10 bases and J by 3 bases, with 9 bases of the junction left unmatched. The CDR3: CATTPGTGDYEQYF. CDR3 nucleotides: TGTGCCACCACCCCCGGGACAGGGGACTACGAGCAGTACTTC.